The present TCR beta chain was sequenced within a study of cytomegalovirus exposure and HLA in healthy donors. A few counts support this clone. CDR1 is GTSNPN and CDR2 is SVGIG in the germline V gene (reference sequence). V trimming: 3 bases; J trimming: 1 base; junction bases outside the gene matches: 9. This CDR3 has 16 amino acids. 13 Jbeta primers and 60 Vbeta primers were used for the PCR. Profiled with immunoSEQ multiplex PCR; TCRdb holds only in-frame clones, not every one. The repertoire consists of about 200,000 clones, with roughly 80% occurring once and the leading ten covering approximately 0.39%.

The V and J genes are TRBV30 and TRBJ1-1; 9 bases map to TRBD1. The TCR was taken from a male donor in good health and CMV-seropositive. The sample taken for sequencing was PBMCs. The CDR3 DNA sequence: TGTGCCTGGAGCTCCCCGGACAGGGGTAGGAACACTGAAGCTTTCTTT. It encodes CAWSSPDRGRNTEAFF. The variable domain in full, with the rest retrieved from reference TRBV30 and TRBJ1-1, is SQTIHQWPATLVQPVGSPLSLECTVEGTSNPNLYWYRQAAGRGLQLLFYSVGIGQISSEVPQNLSASRPQDRQFILSSKKLLLSDSGFYLCAWSSPDRGRNTEAFFGQGTRLTVV.